This passage covers 21 T cell receptor beta chains from one sample sequenced in a study of T cell repertoires in cytomegalovirus infection. TCRdb used MiXCR to reprocess the reads, holding one entry per CDR3 protein. Among about half a million distinct CDR3 sequences listed, roughly 43% were seen once. The antigens these receptors bind are not known. This specimen was cultured PBMCs, taken from culture after CMV antigen stimulation. The receptors were gathered from a human donor in good health (CMV status not recorded). Some clones in this sample may be carry-over from other donors' samples.

The sample holds a few counts of this clonotype. The chain uses TRBV12-3 or TRBV12-4 and TRBJ2-3; 9 bases line up with TRBD2. The CDR3 covers 15 residues. V lost 5 bases, J lost 1 base, and 4 bases stayed unmatched. The CDR3 nucleotides read TGTGCCAGCAGTGGCCTAGCGGGGCGCACAGATACGCAGTATTTT. This translates into CASSGLAGRTDTQYF.

The sample holds one count of this clonotype. V usage is TRBV7-9 and J usage is TRBJ1-2, with D unresolved. Germline CDR1 and CDR2: SEHNR and FQNEAQ (reference sequence). The V end was cut by 8 bases, the J end by 5 bases, with 12 bases between. The length of the CDR3 is 12 residues. DNA of the CDR3: TGTGCCAGCTACTTGTCGGGTTATGGCTACACCTTC. Amino acid sequence: CASYLSGYGYTF.

This clonotype has ten or more counts. The chain links TRBV7-2 to TRBJ2-3; no clear D gene. V was shortened by 1 base and J by 0 bases, with 11 bases between the two germline ends. The germline V gene has CDR1 SGHTA and CDR2 FQGNSA. CDR3 length equals 16 residues. The CDR3 is CASSLGSSVSTDTQYF. The DNA of the CDR3 is TGTGCCAGCAGCTTAGGGAGTAGTGTGAGCACAGATACGCAGTATTTT.

The chain couples TRBV5-6 to TRBJ1-4, with TRBD1 matching over 9 bases. The CDR3 covers 14 residues. The ends lost 7 bases at V and 7 bases at J; junction bases unmatched: 8. Germline V gene sequence: CDR1 SGHDT, CDR2 YYEEEE. The CDR3 DNA sequence: TGTGCCAGCTCAAGGGACAGGGCGGTTGAAAAACTGTTTTTT. Amino acid sequence: CASSRDRAVEKLFF. The whole variable domain, filled in from reference TRBV5-6 and TRBJ1-4, reads DAGVTQSPTHLIKTRGQQVTLRCSPKSGHDTVSWYQQALGQGPQFIFQYYEEEERQRGNFPDRFSGHQFPNYSSELNVNALLLGDSALYLCASSRDRAVEKLFFGSGTQLSVL.

The DNA of the CDR3 is TGTGCCAGCAGCTCCCGACAGGGTGTGGCAGATACGCAGTATTTT. Its protein product is CASSSRQGVADTQYF. This chain joins TRBV7-2 and TRBJ2-3, with TRBD1 matching over 7 bases. The CDR3 length is 15 residues. The V and J ends lost 4 bases and 4 bases, in that order; junction bases with no gene match: 8. Germline V lookup: CDR1 SGHTA, CDR2 FQGNSA.

This rearrangement joins TRBV6-5 to TRBJ2-5; no reliable D call. The CDR3 is 15 residues long. Germline V CDR1 and CDR2: MNHEY, SVGAGI. V lost 3 bases and J lost 1, with 12 bases in between. CDR3: CASSYSWRSQETQYF. CDR3 DNA sequence: TGTGCCAGCAGTTATTCTTGGCGATCCCAAGAGACCCAGTACTTC.

The chain employs TRBV12-3 or TRBV12-4 and TRBJ1-5; D call uncertain. This CDR3 is 15 amino acids long. With 9 bases removed from V and 1 base from J, the gap between germline ends came to 16 bases. The CDR3 DNA follows: TGTGCCAGTCGACTAGCCCGGAGAAGCAATCAGCCCCAGCATTTT. This sequence encodes CASRLARRSNQPQHF.

Of note for this clonotype: This may stem from a read error, because a much larger clone lies one nucleotide away. This chain connects TRBV12-3 or TRBV12-4 to TRBJ1-1; D call uncertain. This CDR3 has 11 amino acids. The ends were cut back, 6 bases at V and 2 bases at J, with 4 bases in the middle. CDR3 bases: TGTGCCAGCAGGCATAACACTGAAGCTTTCTTT. Translating gives CASRHNTEAFF.

This clonotype is a singleton in its sample. The chain recombines TRBV6-5 with TRBJ2-7, with D perhaps TRBD2 (6 bases). The germline gives CDR1 MNHEY, CDR2 SVGAGI. This CDR3 is 13 amino acids long. With 5 bases removed from V and 2 bases from J, the gap between germline ends came to 10 bases. CDR3 sequence (DNA): TGTGCCAGCAGTATTAGCGGACCCTACGAGCAGTACTTC. Translated: CASSISGPYEQYF.

This clonotype was seen only a few times. V gene TRBV7-2 combines with J gene TRBJ1-1, with D hard to call. This CDR3 region has 14 residues. CDR1 and CDR2 from the germline V gene are SGHTA and FQGNSA. The germline V and J ends were trimmed by 5 bases and 5 bases, with 15 bases remaining between them. The CDR3 loop reads CASSAMGLRTEAFF. The CDR3 region has the DNA TGTGCCAGCAGCGCTATGGGCCTCCGGACTGAAGCTTTCTTT. The full variable domain, its missing parts supplied by reference TRBV7-2 and TRBJ1-1, is GAGVSQSPSNKVTEKGKDVELRCDPISGHTALYWYRQSLGQGLEFLIYFQGNSAPDKSGLPSDRFSAERTGGSVSTLTIQRTQQEDSAVYLCASSAMGLRTEAFFGQGTRLTVV.

This clonotype came up a few times. The chain is built from TRBV5-4 and TRBJ2-7; D is undetermined. This CDR3 region has 15 residues. Deletions cut 0 bases from V and 7 bases from J, with 17 bases between. Germline V gene sequence: CDR1 SGHNT, CDR2 YYREEE (reference sequence). The CDR3 region has the DNA TGTGCCAGCAGCTTGGTGAGAGGTGGCGGAAAAGAGCAGTACTTC. Encoded protein: CASSLVRGGGKEQYF.

The CDR3 region is CASSETSGGDTQYF. The DNA for the CDR3 is TGTGCCAGCAGCGAAACTAGCGGCGGAGATACGCAGTATTTT. This rearrangement joins TRBV6-1 to TRBJ2-3; 8 positions agree with TRBD2. The CDR3 extends over 14 amino acids. Germline loops: CDR1 MNHNS, CDR2 SASEGT. V shed 6 bases and J 5 bases; nucleotides not matched to a gene: 7.

The chain employs TRBV15 and TRBJ2-3; D unclear. Trimming pared 3 bases from V and 2 bases from J, leaving 3 bases between. This CDR3 has 12 amino acids. Per germline, CDR1 LNHNV and CDR2 YYDKDF (reference sequence). The CDR3 bases are TGTGCCACCAGCAGCAACACAGATACGCAGTATTTT. This sequence encodes CATSSNTDTQYF.

V usage is TRBV12-3 or TRBV12-4 and J usage is TRBJ2-3; a weak D match, TRBD1 (6 bases). Trimming took 8 bases from V and 5 from J, leaving 23 bases between them. This CDR3 comprises 16 residues. CDR3 DNA sequence: TGTGCCAGCGCCTCGAAGAGGGGGAGAGAACGAGATACGCAGTATTTT. Translated: CASASKRGRERDTQYF.

The chain carries TRBV12-3 or TRBV12-4 and TRBJ1-2, with D possibly TRBD1 on 5 matching bases. V was cut by 9 bases and J by 4 bases, with 27 bases left in between. This CDR3 is 17 amino acids long. The CDR3 sequence: CASNPGWGNQYPYGYTF. The DNA for the CDR3 is TGTGCCAGTAATCCGGGCTGGGGGAACCAATATCCCTATGGCTACACCTTC.

V usage is TRBV12-3 or TRBV12-4 and J usage is TRBJ1-1, with D perhaps matching TRBD1 (5 bases). This CDR3 contains 13 residues. Trimming removed 3 bases at V and 4 bases at J, with 9 bases between. The CDR3 reads CASSFGDGTEAFF. CDR3 nucleotide sequence: TGTGCCAGCAGTTTCGGGGACGGCACTGAAGCTTTCTTT.

V gene TRBV28 combines with J gene TRBJ1-6; unclear D gene. The germline V gene encodes CDR1 MDHEN and CDR2 SYDVKM. There are 14 residues in the CDR3. V shed 6 bases and J shed 11 bases, with 17 bases lying between them. CDR3: CASSSVANMAPLHF. The DNA for the CDR3 is TGTGCCAGCAGCTCCGTAGCTAACATGGCACCCCTCCACTTT. The variable domain in full, completed from reference TRBV28 and TRBJ1-6, reads DVKVTQSSRYLVKRTGEKVFLECVQDMDHENMFWYRQDPGLGLRLIYFSYDVKMKEKGDIPEGYSVSREKKERFSLILESASTNQTSMYLCASSSVANMAPLHFGNGTRLTVT.

This clonotype was seen a few times. The chain employs TRBV4-3 and TRBJ2-2; D not certain. The germline gives CDR1 LGHNA, CDR2 YSLEER. V lost 2 bases and J lost 8, with 18 bases in between. CDR3 length: 16 residues. The CDR3 region has the DNA TGCGCCAGCAGCCAATCTACAAAGGGCTTCGGGGGGGAGCTGTTTTTT. Protein: CASSQSTKGFGGELFF.

This clonotype was counted between two and nine times. The chain has TRBV12-3 or TRBV12-4 and TRBJ1-3, with unresolved D. The CDR3 is made up of 12 amino acids. Trimming cost V 8 bases and J 2 bases, with 7 bases left between them. The CDR3 here is CASGYAGNTIYF. The CDR3, as DNA: TGTGCCAGCGGGTACGCTGGAAACACCATATATTTT.

The chain carries TRBV11-2 and TRBJ1-1; 7 nucleotides agree with TRBD1. Germline CDR1 reads SGHAT; CDR2 reads FQNNGV. This CDR3 region has 13 residues. Germline trimming cut 3 bases from V and 6 bases from J; bases unmatched to any gene: 4. The CDR3 loop reads CASSFTGAAEAFF. In DNA, the CDR3 is TGTGCCAGCAGCTTCACAGGGGCAGCTGAAGCTTTCTTT. The complete variable domain, with remaining parts taken from reference TRBV11-2 and TRBJ1-1, reads EAGVAQSPRYKIIEKRQSVAFWCNPISGHATLYWYQQILGQGPKLLIQFQNNGVVDDSQLPKDRFSAERLKGVDSTLKIQPAKLEDSAVYLCASSFTGAAEAFFGQGTRLTVV.

V and J are TRBV7-8 and TRBJ2-5; D call uncertain. This CDR3 spans 15 amino acids. V dropped 0 bases and J dropped 0 bases, with 8 bases sitting between them. Germline-derived CDR1 and CDR2 are SGHVS and FQNEAQ. The CDR3, as DNA: TGTGCCAGCAGCTTAGCCAGGTCGTACCAAGAGACCCAGTACTTC. Protein sequence: CASSLARSYQETQYF. The whole variable domain, filled in from reference TRBV7-8 and TRBJ2-5, reads GAGVSQSPRYKVAKRGQDVALRCDPISGHVSLFWYQQALGQGPEFLTYFQNEAQLDKSGLPSDRFFAERPEGSVSTLKIQRTQQEDSAVYLCASSLARSYQETQYFGPGTRLLVL.